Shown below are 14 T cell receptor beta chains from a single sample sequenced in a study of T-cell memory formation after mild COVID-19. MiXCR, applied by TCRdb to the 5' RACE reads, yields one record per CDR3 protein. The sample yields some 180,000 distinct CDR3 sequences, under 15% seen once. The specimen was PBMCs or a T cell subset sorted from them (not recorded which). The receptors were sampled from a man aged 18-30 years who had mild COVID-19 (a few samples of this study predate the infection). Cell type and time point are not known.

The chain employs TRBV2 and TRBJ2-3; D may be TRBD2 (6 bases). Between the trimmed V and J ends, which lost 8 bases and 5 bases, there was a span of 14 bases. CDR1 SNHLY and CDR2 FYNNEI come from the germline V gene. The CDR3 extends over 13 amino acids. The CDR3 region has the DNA TGTGCCAGCGCGCGGAGGGAGGAAGATACGCAGTATTTT. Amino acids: CASARREEDTQYF.

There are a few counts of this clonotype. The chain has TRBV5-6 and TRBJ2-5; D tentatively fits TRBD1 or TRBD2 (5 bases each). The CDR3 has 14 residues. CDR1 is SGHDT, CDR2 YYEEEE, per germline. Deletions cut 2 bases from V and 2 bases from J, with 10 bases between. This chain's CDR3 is CASSFRDAQETQYF. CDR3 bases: TGTGCCAGCAGCTTCCGGGACGCACAAGAGACCCAGTACTTC.

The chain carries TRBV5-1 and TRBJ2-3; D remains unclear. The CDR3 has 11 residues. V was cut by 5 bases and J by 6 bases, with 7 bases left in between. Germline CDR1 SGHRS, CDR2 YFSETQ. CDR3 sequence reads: CASSFMDTQYF. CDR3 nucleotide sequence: TGCGCCAGCAGTTTTATGGATACGCAGTATTTT.

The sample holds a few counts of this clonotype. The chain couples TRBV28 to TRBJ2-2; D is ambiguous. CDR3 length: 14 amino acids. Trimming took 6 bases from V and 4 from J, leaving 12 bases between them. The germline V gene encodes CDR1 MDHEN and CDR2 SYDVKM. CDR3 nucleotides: TGTGCCAGCAGCCGACCCCTCGGCACCGGGGAGCTGTTTTTT. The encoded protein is CASSRPLGTGELFF. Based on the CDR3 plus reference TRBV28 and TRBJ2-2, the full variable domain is DVKVTQSSRYLVKRTGEKVFLECVQDMDHENMFWYRQDPGLGLRLIYFSYDVKMKEKGDIPEGYSVSREKKERFSLILESASTNQTSMYLCASSRPLGTGELFFGEGSRLTVL.

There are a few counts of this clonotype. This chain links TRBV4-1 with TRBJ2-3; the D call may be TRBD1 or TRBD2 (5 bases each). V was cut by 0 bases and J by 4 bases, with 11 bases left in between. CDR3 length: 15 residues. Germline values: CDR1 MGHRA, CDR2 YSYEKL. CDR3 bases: TGCGCCAGCAGCCAAGATGTGGGACCACCAGATACGCAGTATTTT. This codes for CASSQDVGPPDTQYF.

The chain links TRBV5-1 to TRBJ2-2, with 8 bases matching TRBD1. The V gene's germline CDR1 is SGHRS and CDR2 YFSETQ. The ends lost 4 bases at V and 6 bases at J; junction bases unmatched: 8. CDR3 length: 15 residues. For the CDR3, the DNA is TGCGCCAGCAGCCTTGACAGGGGAATCCCCGGGGAGCTGTTTTTT. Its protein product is CASSLDRGIPGELFF.

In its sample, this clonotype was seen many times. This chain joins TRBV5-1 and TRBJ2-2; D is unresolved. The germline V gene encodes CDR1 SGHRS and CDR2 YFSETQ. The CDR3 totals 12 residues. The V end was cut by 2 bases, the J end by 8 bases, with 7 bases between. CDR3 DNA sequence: TGCGCCAGCAGCTTTGAGCTGGGGGAGCTGTTTTTT. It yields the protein CASSFELGELFF. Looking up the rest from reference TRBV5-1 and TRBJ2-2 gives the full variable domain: KAGVTQTPRYLIKTRGQQVTLSCSPISGHRSVSWYQQTPGQGLQFLFEYFSETQRNKGNFPGRFSGRQFSNSRSEMNVSTLELGDSALYLCASSFELGELFFGEGSRLTVL.

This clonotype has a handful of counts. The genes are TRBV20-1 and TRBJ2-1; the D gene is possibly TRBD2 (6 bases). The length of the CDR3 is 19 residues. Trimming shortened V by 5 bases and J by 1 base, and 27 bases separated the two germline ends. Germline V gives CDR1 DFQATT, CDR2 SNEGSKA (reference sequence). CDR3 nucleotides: TGCAGTGCTCCCCCAGGCTCAGGGACTGGGCTGGGGTCCTACAATGAGCAGTTCTTC. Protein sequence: CSAPPGSGTGLGSYNEQFF.

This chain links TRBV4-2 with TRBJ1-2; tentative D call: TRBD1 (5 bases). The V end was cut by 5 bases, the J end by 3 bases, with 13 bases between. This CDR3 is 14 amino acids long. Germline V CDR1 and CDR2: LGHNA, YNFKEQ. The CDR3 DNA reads TGTGCCAGCAGCAACATTAGGGACGACTATGGCTACACCTTC. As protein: CASSNIRDDYGYTF.

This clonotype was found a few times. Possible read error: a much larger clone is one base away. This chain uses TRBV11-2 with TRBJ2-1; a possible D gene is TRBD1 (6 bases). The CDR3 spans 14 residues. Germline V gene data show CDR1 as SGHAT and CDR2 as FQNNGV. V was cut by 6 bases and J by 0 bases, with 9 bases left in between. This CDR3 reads CASREDSSYNEQFF. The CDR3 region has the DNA TGTGCCAGCAGAGAGGACAGCTCCTACAATGAGCAGTTCTTC.

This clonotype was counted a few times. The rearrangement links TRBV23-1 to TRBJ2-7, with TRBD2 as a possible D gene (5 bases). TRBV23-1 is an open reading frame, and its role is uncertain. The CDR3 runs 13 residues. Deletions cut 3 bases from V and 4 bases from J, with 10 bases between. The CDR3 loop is CASSQPGVYEQYV. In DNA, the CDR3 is TGCGCCAGCAGTCAGCCCGGGGTATACGAGCAGTACGTC.

The CDR3: CSAPIKGGGAWNEQFF. CDR3 sequence (DNA): TGCAGTGCTCCTATTAAAGGCGGGGGGGCCTGGAATGAGCAGTTCTTC. The V and J genes are TRBV20-1 and TRBJ2-1; 9 positions agree with TRBD2. Trimming removed 5 bases from V and 7 bases from J; junction bases left unmatched: 15. This CDR3 contains 16 residues. From germline, CDR1 is DFQATT and CDR2 SNEGSKA (reference sequence).

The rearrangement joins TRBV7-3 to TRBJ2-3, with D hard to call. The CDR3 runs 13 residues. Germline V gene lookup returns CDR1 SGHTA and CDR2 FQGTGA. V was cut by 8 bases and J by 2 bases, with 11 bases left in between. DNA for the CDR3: TGTGCCAGCGGGGAAGGACCCACAGATACGCAGTATTTT. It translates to CASGEGPTDTQYF.

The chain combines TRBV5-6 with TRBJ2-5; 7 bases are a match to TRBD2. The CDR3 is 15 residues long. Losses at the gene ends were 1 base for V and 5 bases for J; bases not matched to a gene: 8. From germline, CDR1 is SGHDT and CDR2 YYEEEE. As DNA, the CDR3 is TGTGCCAGCAGCTTGAGAGCCATGGGAGGGGAGACCCAGTACTTC. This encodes CASSLRAMGGETQYF. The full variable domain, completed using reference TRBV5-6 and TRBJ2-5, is DAGVTQSPTHLIKTRGQQVTLRCSPKSGHDTVSWYQQALGQGPQFIFQYYEEEERQRGNFPDRFSGHQFPNYSSELNVNALLLGDSALYLCASSLRAMGGETQYFGPGTRLLVL.